What follows is one TCR beta chain and its context. Its specificity is not known. This specimen belongs to a study of blood T cells in healthy people across ages. The overall study: Using template switching, researchers captured about one barcoded beta molecule for each two T cells. Whole-study results and caveats: With age, beta diversity per million T cells declined roughly linearly, significantly by 30 to 40.

A sample-barcoded 5' primer and a J-beta primer mix were used in a second PCR of roughly 6 to 11 cycles. Via MiXCR, TCRdb re-called the 5' RACE reads, giving one row per CDR3 protein. Of approximately 790,000 distinct CDR3 sequences listed, approximately 67% are singletons. Sample: blood. This sequence originates from a man aged 30 to 45 in good health.

CDR3 DNA: TGTGCCAGCAGCTCCTCGACTAGCGGAGGCCGGTATACGCAGTATTTT. Translation: CASSSSTSGGRYTQYF. This sequence joins TRBV7-8 and TRBJ2-3; 9 bases are a match to TRBD2. Germline CDR1 and CDR2: SGHVS and FQNEAQ. Trimming at V came to 4 bases and at J to 7 bases, leaving 12 bases not matched to a gene. CDR3 length: 16 amino acids.